The clone carrying this T cell receptor beta chain showed up just a few times. The antigen remains undetermined. The source of the sample is a study of beta chain features in type 1 diabetes. Study-level background: Taken together, all samples contributed approximately 110,000,000 examined sorted cells. Study results and limitations: TCRB CDR3 length was moderately but significantly reduced in all four CD4+ subsets of Type 1 diabetes patients. The study found fewer insertions and more deletions at VDJ junctions in type 1 diabetes patients.

CDR3 length: 15 residues. The V gene lost 0 bases and the J gene lost 0 bases, with 3 bases spanning the gap. Germline lookup yields CDR1 LNHNV and CDR2 YYDKDF (reference sequence). Investigators reverse transcribed all isolated RNA, so they sequenced expressed TCRB transcripts. TCRdb keeps only in-frame clones here, not all; method: immunoSEQ multiplex PCR. The table includes 200,000 to 300,000 clones, about a tenth detected once. Each donor gave one heparinised blood draw averaging around 0.12 L. V is TRBV15 and J is TRBJ1-6; no definite D call. The sequencing input was naive CD4+ T cells from blood. The origin of this receptor is a man aged 25 to 40 with type 1 diabetes. The CDR3 nucleotides read TGTGCCACCAGCAGAGATATCTCCTATAATTCACCCCTCCACTTT. Translation gives CATSRDISYNSPLHF.